This T cell receptor (beta chain) derives from a study of shared clonotypes between healthy human individuals. Naive CD8 populations comprised CD45RO-negative cells positively selected for CCR7, excluding terminally differentiated effector memory CD45RA+ cells. Authors' processing steps: Junction-only sequences produced by ImmunoSEQ had no quality scores, so filtering differed. The protocol was immunoSEQ multiplex PCR, while the TCRdb copy is restricted to in-frame clones and leaves out a portion. D and trimming were read from the DNA, whereas the V and J calls and clone size are those reported in that table. The sample holds some 2,100,000 clones, 90% to 95% seen once. The CDR3 is 11 residues long. Germline CDR1 and CDR2: SQVTM and ANQGSEA. Study-wide results and limits: Generation probabilities were higher for clonotypes shared across all four sorted-subset donors than for unshared ones. Naive CD4 clonotypes were shared across several donors at roughly 5%.

This clone was seen just once. Its specificity is unknown. A junction end diverges from the germline sequence, so it may reflect a read error. Other nucleotide sequences from this sample produce the same CDR3. The clonotype originates from a man between 18 and 35 years old in good health. Some clones in this sample may be carry-over from other donors' samples. The rearrangement links TRBV29-1 to TRBJ2-7; D uncertain. The sample taken for sequencing was naive CD8+ T cells from PBMCs. The CDR3 sequence: CSVEESYEQYF. CDR3 sequence (DNA): TGCAGCGTCGAAGAATCCTACGAGCAGTACTTC.